This is a list of T cell receptor beta chains from one sample in a study of blood T cell repertoires in COVID-19. Sequencing used immunoSEQ multiplex PCR; TCRdb keeps in-frame clones, though not all of them. Here the sample spans approximately 49,000 clones, 82% being singletons. Material for sequencing was peripheral blood. These receptors were collected from an older woman with acute or convalescent COVID-19. Both conserved end residues are part of each CDR3. D genes are given only for firm matches. Only some rows state a clone size, as once, few, many or a class for expanded clones.

clone_size j_call v_call d_call cdr3_aa cdr3_nt
NA TRBJ2-2 TRBV5-1 NA CASSVADYTGELFF TGCGCCAGCAGCGTCGCAGATTACACCGGGGAGCTGTTTTTT
NA TRBJ1-4 TRBV7-9 NA CASSLVTGEVNEKLFF TGTGCCAGCAGCTTAGTAACAGGTGAAGTTAATGAAAAACTGTTTTTT
NA TRBJ2-1 TRBV15 NA CATSEGAVDEQFF TGTGCCACCAGCGAAGGAGCCGTGGATGAGCAGTTCTTC
once TRBJ1-6 TRBV5-6 TRBD1 CASSLVGQGVGSPLHF TGTGCCAGCAGCTTGGTGGGACAGGGGGTGGGTTCACCCCTCCACTTT
few TRBJ2-7 TRBV5-1 NA CASRGLSGANYEQYF TGCGCCAGCAGGGGACTGTCGGGAGCGAACTACGAGCAGTACTTC
NA TRBJ2-7 TRBV30 NA CAWSRNTAYEQYF TGTGCCTGGAGCAGAAATACAGCCTACGAGCAGTACTTC
NA TRBJ2-1 TRBV13 NA CASSPRGSLEQFF TGTGCCAGCAGCCCTCGGGGGAGCCTTGAGCAGTTCTTC
few TRBJ2-3 TRBV5-1 TRBD2 CASSLVAGALDTQYF TGCGCCAGCAGCTTGGTAGCGGGGGCTCTCGATACGCAGTATTTT
NA TRBJ2-1 TRBV6-5 TRBD2 CASSSRLAGGPDEQFF TGTGCCAGCAGTTCCAGACTAGCGGGAGGGCCGGATGAGCAGTTCTTC
NA TRBJ1-6 TRBV28 TRBD1 CASRPTGGNSPLHF TGTGCCAGCAGACCTACAGGGGGTAATTCACCCCTCCACTTT
NA TRBJ2-1 TRBV6-4 TRBD2 CASSDSTSGSNEQFF TGTGCCAGCAGTGACTCGACTAGCGGGAGCAATGAGCAGTTCTTC
NA TRBJ1-6 TRBV6-1 NA CASSEFGSSYNSPLHF TGTGCCAGCAGTGAATTTGGGAGCTCCTATAATTCACCCCTCCACTTT
NA TRBJ2-1 TRBV13 NA CASSFFQGTPYNEQFF TGTGCCAGCAGCTTTTTTCAAGGGACTCCATACAATGAGCAGTTCTTC
few TRBJ2-5 TRBV4-1 TRBD2 CASSQETMVGGLQETQYF TGCGCCAGCAGCCAAGAGACCATGGTCGGGGGACTACAAGAGACCCAGTACTTC
NA TRBJ2-7 TRBV5-1 TRBD1 CASSSGQGAYEQYF TGCGCCAGCAGCTCAGGACAGGGGGCCTACGAGCAGTACTTC
NA TRBJ1-1 TRBV25-1 NA CASSAGGSEAFF TGTGCCAGCAGTGCTGGGGGCAGCGAAGCTTTCTTT
NA TRBJ1-2 TRBV5-4 TRBD1 CASSWGQSYGYTF TGTGCCAGCAGCTGGGGACAGAGCTATGGCTACACCTTC
NA TRBJ1-1 TRBV15 TRBD1 CATSRDNRGRLAEAFF TGTGCCACCAGCAGAGACAACAGGGGGCGCCTTGCTGAAGCTTTCTTT
once TRBJ1-4 TRBV10-2 TRBD1 CASRQGGPNEKLFF TGCGCCAGCCGACAGGGGGGGCCTAATGAAAAACTGTTTTTT
NA TRBJ2-3 TRBV5-1 TRBD2 CASSLGGRATDTQYF TGCGCCAGCAGCTTGGGCGGGAGGGCCACAGATACGCAGTATTTT
once TRBJ1-2 TRBV2 TRBD1 CASSRTGNYGYTF TGTGCCAGCAGTAGGACAGGCAACTATGGCTACACCTTC
NA TRBJ1-2 TRBV28 TRBD1 CASSLGTGGRYGYTF TGTGCCAGCAGTTTAGGGACAGGGGGCCGGTATGGCTACACCTTC
NA TRBJ1-2 TRBV7-2 NA CASRRQVLHGYTF TGTGCCAGCAGGCGACAGGTGTTGCATGGCTACACCTTC
few TRBJ2-3 TRBV5-4 NA CASSFRDSADTQYF TGTGCCAGCAGCTTCCGGGATTCGGCAGATACGCAGTATTTT
NA TRBJ2-7 TRBV5-6 NA CASSYQGTGREQYF TGTGCCAGCAGCTATCAGGGGACGGGACGCGAGCAGTACTTC
NA TRBJ1-5 TRBV20-1 TRBD1 CSASLRTGGGQPQHF TGCAGTGCTAGTCTGAGGACAGGGGGCGGTCAGCCCCAGCATTTT
NA TRBJ1-1 TRBV27 NA CASGGFMNTEAFF TGTGCCAGTGGGGGGTTTATGAACACTGAAGCTTTCTTT
NA TRBJ2-1 TRBV29-1 TRBD2 CSGYSGRKDNEQFF TGCAGCGGGTATAGCGGGAGGAAAGACAATGAGCAGTTCTTC
NA TRBJ1-1 TRBV4-2 NA CASSQIGGAESRAFF TGTGCCAGCAGCCAAATTGGGGGCGCGGAGTCCCGTGCTTTCTTT
NA TRBJ2-5 TRBV27 NA CASSRNRGETQYF TGTGCCAGCAGTAGGAACCGAGGGGAGACCCAGTACTTC
NA TRBJ1-1 TRBV19 NA CASSTRITEAFF TGTGCCAGTAGTACCAGGATTACTGAAGCTTTCTTT
NA TRBJ1-2 TRBV18 TRBD1 CASSPDRGPHGYTF TGTGCCAGCTCACCGGACAGGGGGCCTCATGGCTACACCTTC
NA TRBJ2-7 TRBV9 NA CASSGTAGNEQYF TGTGCCAGCAGCGGAACGGCAGGGAACGAGCAGTACTTC
NA TRBJ1-1 TRBV27 NA CASSPTGIPLNTEAFF TGTGCCAGCAGCCCCACGGGGATCCCACTGAACACTGAAGCTTTCTTT
few TRBJ1-2 TRBV7-2 TRBD1 CASSAGQGDGYGYTF TGTGCCAGCAGCGCGGGACAGGGGGACGGCTATGGCTACACCTTC
NA TRBJ2-1 TRBV5-1 NA CASSLGQTYNEQFF TGCGCCAGCAGCTTGGGACAGACCTACAATGAGCAGTTCTTC
NA TRBJ1-5 TRBV19 NA CASSITGSNQPQHF TGTGCCAGTAGTATTACGGGGAGCAATCAGCCCCAGCATTTT
few TRBJ2-5 TRBV5-8 NA CASRPRGQETQYF TGTGCCAGCAGGCCCCGGGGGCAAGAGACCCAGTACTTC
NA TRBJ2-7 TRBV21-1 NA CASSPALDSQSYEQYF TGTGCCAGCAGCCCAGCCCTGGACAGTCAATCCTACGAGCAGTACTTC
NA TRBJ2-2 TRBV11-2 NA CASSRRAQGRTNTGELFF TGTGCCAGCAGTCGGCGGGCACAGGGACGGACCAACACCGGGGAGCTGTTTTTT
NA TRBJ2-2 TRBV5-8 TRBD2 CASSSTSGRYTGELFF TGTGCCAGCAGTTCGACTAGCGGGAGGTACACCGGGGAGCTGTTTTTT
once TRBJ2-5 TRBV19 NA CASSISVQETQYF TGTGCCAGTAGTATCAGCGTACAAGAGACCCAGTACTTC
NA TRBJ1-2 TRBV29-1 TRBD1 CSVDIGTGQGGYTF TGCAGCGTTGATATCGGGACAGGCCAGGGGGGCTACACCTTC
NA TRBJ2-3 TRBV29-1 TRBD2 CSARATSGSIGYF TGCAGCGCCCGTGCGACTAGCGGGAGTATAGGGTATTTT
NA TRBJ2-7 TRBV7-6 TRBD2 CASSSGTSGGVSSYEQYF TGTGCCAGCAGCTCGGGGACTAGCGGGGGGGTTAGCTCCTACGAGCAGTACTTC
NA TRBJ1-2 TRBV19 TRBD1 CASSIRTGGIYGYTF TGTGCCAGTAGTATCCGGACAGGGGGAATCTATGGCTACACCTTC
NA TRBJ2-2 TRBV21-1 NA CATMSSGRLVSGELFF TGTGCCACCATGAGTAGCGGGAGGCTGGTGTCCGGGGAGCTGTTTTTT
NA TRBJ1-6 TRBV30 TRBD1 CAWRSTGVYNSPLHF TGTGCCTGGAGATCGACAGGGGTCTATAATTCACCCCTCCACTTT
once TRBJ1-3 TRBV5-1 TRBD1 CASSSGTVGNTIYF TGCGCCAGCAGCTCCGGGACAGTCGGAAACACCATATATTTT
NA TRBJ1-2 TRBV5-6 NA CASSLTSGPTPFGYTF TGTGCCAGCAGCTTGACCTCGGGTCCCACCCCTTTTGGCTACACCTTC
NA TRBJ1-2 TRBV25-1 TRBD1 CASMNRGEGYTF TGTGCCAGCATGAACAGGGGAGAGGGCTACACCTTC
NA TRBJ2-4 TRBV19 TRBD2 CASSNAGLAGALAKNIQYF TGTGCCAGTAGTAACGCGGGACTAGCGGGGGCCTTAGCCAAAAACATTCAGTACTTC
NA TRBJ2-1 TRBV7-3 NA CASSSSGVAYNEQFF TGTGCCAGCAGCTCATCGGGGGTCGCCTACAATGAGCAGTTCTTC
few TRBJ2-7 TRBV7-9 NA CASSHLGRASYEQYF TGTGCCAGCAGCCATCTCGGCAGGGCCTCCTACGAGCAGTACTTC
NA TRBJ1-2 TRBV21-1 NA CASSRGLPGHRNYGYTF TGTGCCAGCAGCAGGGGCCTACCGGGACATAGGAACTATGGCTACACCTTC